The rows below give T cell receptor beta chains drawn from one sample of a study of CXCR3-negative and CXCR3-positive naive CD8 T cells. Reanalyzing the 5' RACE reads, TCRdb keeps one entry per CDR3 protein, without DNA. The table lists several thousand distinct CDR3 sequences. The sample comprised naive CXCR3+ CD8+ T cells from blood. The source of these receptors is a human donor in good health. Some clones in this sample may be carry-over from other donors' samples. CDR3s include the opening cysteine and the closing phenylalanine or tryptophan. Fields, in order: CDR3 protein, V gene, J gene, clone size. Not every row has a clone size; where given, it reads once, few, many or a size class.

CASSPGNQPQHF,TRBV7-9,TRBJ1-5,-
CASTNPYRSQNTGELFF,TRBV21-1,TRBJ2-2,medium-sized
CASSLQGEDNQPQHF,TRBV11-3,TRBJ1-5,-
CAITEQEVDNEQFF,TRBV10-3,TRBJ2-1,medium-sized
CASSLRLAGPLSSDEQFF,TRBV5-1,TRBJ2-1,-
CASSFSFQETQYF,TRBV7-9,TRBJ2-5,medium-sized
CASSVGTVDEQFF,TRBV9,TRBJ2-1,-
CSARDKGGHDYQFF,TRBV20-1,TRBJ2-1,-
CASSYSPFRQETQYF,TRBV6-5,TRBJ2-5,-
CASSSTPFKYEQYF,TRBV7-2,TRBJ2-7,medium-sized
CASSLAGITYEQYF,TRBV6-2/TRBV6-3,TRBJ2-7,-
CASTPWDRGLYTQYF,TRBV27,TRBJ2-3,medium-sized
CASSEGPYYRPSTDTQYF,TRBV2,TRBJ2-3,-
CSVVGGNSYEQYF,TRBV29-1,TRBJ2-7,medium-sized
CASSYTGGPEAFF,TRBV14,TRBJ1-1,medium-sized
CASSTNRWQESQYF,TRBV6-6,TRBJ2-5,-
CSARVGQGPNEQFF,TRBV20-1,TRBJ2-1,medium-sized
CASSRLGSEYNEQFF,TRBV4-2,TRBJ2-1,medium-sized
CASRPGGTEAFF,TRBV10-2,TRBJ1-1,medium-sized
CASSQSGELFF,TRBV4-1,TRBJ2-2,-
CSAMMTGELFF,TRBV20-1,TRBJ2-2,medium-sized
CASSSGTVYSPLHF,TRBV7-2,TRBJ1-6,-